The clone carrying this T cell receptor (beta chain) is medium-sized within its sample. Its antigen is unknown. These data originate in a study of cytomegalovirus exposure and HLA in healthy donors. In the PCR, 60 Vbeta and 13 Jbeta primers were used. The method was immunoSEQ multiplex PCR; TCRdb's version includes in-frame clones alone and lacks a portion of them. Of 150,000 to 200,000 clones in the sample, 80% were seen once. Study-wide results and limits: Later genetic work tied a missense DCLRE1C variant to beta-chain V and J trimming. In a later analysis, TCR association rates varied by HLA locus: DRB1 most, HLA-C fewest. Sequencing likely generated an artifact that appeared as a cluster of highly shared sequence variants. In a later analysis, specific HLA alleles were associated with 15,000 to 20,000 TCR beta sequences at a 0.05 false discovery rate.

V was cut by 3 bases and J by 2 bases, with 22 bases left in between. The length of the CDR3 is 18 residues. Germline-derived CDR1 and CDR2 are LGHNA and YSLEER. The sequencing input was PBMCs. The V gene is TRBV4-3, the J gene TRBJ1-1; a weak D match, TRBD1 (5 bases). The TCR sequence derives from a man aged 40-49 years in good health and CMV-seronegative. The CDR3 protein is CASSHWDNGHPRNTEAFF. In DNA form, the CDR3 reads TGCGCCAGCAGCCATTGGGATAATGGACACCCGAGAAACACTGAAGCTTTCTTT.